This T cell receptor beta chain was identified in a study of beta chain features in type 1 diabetes. Since all of the isolated RNA was reverse transcribed, expressed TCRB transcripts were what got sequenced. Assay: immunoSEQ multiplex PCR; the TCRdb copy retains only in-frame clones and omits some. In the table there are around 500,000 clones, about an eighth of which are singletons. Trimming shortened V by 2 bases and J by 3 bases, and 9 bases separated the two germline ends. The germline CDR1 and CDR2 sequences are MNHEY and SMNVEV (reference sequence). The CDR3 sequence is 14 residues long. This TCR came from a woman aged 18-35 years in good health. This sequence joins TRBV27 and TRBJ2-3; no reliable D call. Sequencing was done on a sample of naive CD4+ T cells from blood. The CDR3 nucleotides read TGTGCCAGCAGTTTAACGGGTTGGACAGATACGCAGTATTTT. This translates into CASSLTGWTDTQYF.